This TCR beta chain came from a study of shared T cell receptors in the human thymus. Germline V gene data show CDR1 as GTSNPN and CDR2 as SVGIG (reference sequence). V was trimmed by 0 bases and J by 6 bases, leaving 13 bases between them. This CDR3 contains 14 residues. The assay was immunoSEQ multiplex PCR, and TCRdb's table has in-frame clones only and misses some. The sample carries about 380,000 clones, just under 95% recorded once. J is TRBJ2-3 and V is TRBV30; D gene uncertain. The origin of this receptor is a human donor. Sequencing was carried out using thymocytes. The CDR3 loop reads CAWSVRNPGDTQYF. The CDR3 DNA reads TGTGCCTGGAGTGTACGTAATCCCGGGGATACGCAGTATTTT.